Listed below are T cell receptor beta chains from one sample, sequenced in a study of blood T cell repertoires in COVID-19. The protocol was immunoSEQ multiplex PCR, while the TCRdb copy is restricted to in-frame clones and leaves out a portion. The sample includes around 43,000 clones, roughly 86% of them seen just once. Sample: peripheral blood. These receptors were collected from a man in his fifties or sixties in a cohort sampled during active COVID-19. Each CDR3 is given with its conserved first and last residue. A D gene is named only where the DNA matches it firmly. Only some rows state a clone size, as once, few, many or a class for expanded clones.

d_gene	v_gene	abundance	j_gene	CDR3nt	CDR3aa
TRBD2	TRBV7-2	NA	TRBJ2-1	TGTGCCAGCAGCTTAAGGCCCTATCTAGCGGGAGGTTTCAATGAGCAGTTCTTC	CASSLRPYLAGGFNEQFF
NA	TRBV6-6	NA	TRBJ2-7	TGTGCCAGCAGTTACTCTGGGCTTCCTGCCTACGAGCAGTACTTC	CASSYSGLPAYEQYF
NA	TRBV12-3/TRBV12-4	NA	TRBJ1-4	TGTGCCAGCAGTTCCGGACGGAGCGGGAAACTGTTTTTT	CASSSGRSGKLFF
TRBD2	TRBV4-1	NA	TRBJ2-1	TGCGCCAGCAGCCAAGGGAGGTATAGCGGGAGGTACTCGAGCTCCTACAATGAGCAGTTCTTC	CASSQGRYSGRYSSSYNEQFF
NA	TRBV7-2	NA	TRBJ2-3	TGTGCCAGCAGCTCCATCGGGTCGGGAGTCCCAGATACGCAGTATTTT	CASSSIGSGVPDTQYF
NA	TRBV25-1	NA	TRBJ1-2	TGTGCCAGCAATAGGGGATTTGGCTATGGCTACACCTTC	CASNRGFGYGYTF
TRBD2	TRBV9	once	TRBJ2-1	TGTGCCAGCAGCGTATTTGGGACTAGCGGTAATGAGCAGTTCTTC	CASSVFGTSGNEQFF
TRBD2	TRBV5-4	NA	TRBJ2-3	TGTGCCAGCAGCCTACTAGCGGCAGATACGCAGTATTTT	CASSLLAADTQYF
TRBD2	TRBV3-1/TRBV3-2	NA	TRBJ2-7	TGTGCCAGCAGCCAGGGGAGCGGGGGAGACTACGAGCAGTACTTC	CASSQGSGGDYEQYF
TRBD1	TRBV2	NA	TRBJ2-2	TGTGCCAGCACCGAGTGGACAGGGGAACGGAGCGGGGAGCTGTTTTTT	CASTEWTGERSGELFF
TRBD2	TRBV4-3	NA	TRBJ2-7	TGCGCCAGCAGCCCCCTGGCGGGGGAATCCTACGAGCAGTACTTC	CASSPLAGESYEQYF
TRBD1	TRBV6-5	NA	TRBJ1-1	TGTGCCAGCAGTTATACAGGGGGGGGGAGCACTGAAGCTTTCTTT	CASSYTGGGSTEAFF
NA	TRBV7-9	NA	TRBJ1-1	TGTGCCAGCAGCGGTCAGGTAAACACTGAAGCTTTCTTT	CASSGQVNTEAFF
TRBD2	TRBV18	NA	TRBJ2-1	TGTGCCAGCTCACGCGGGACTAGCGGGAGAACGGTTGGAAATGAGCAGTTCTTC	CASSRGTSGRTVGNEQFF
NA	TRBV27	NA	TRBJ1-5	TGTGCCAGCACCGAGTTTTTGGGCGATCAGCCCCAGCATTTT	CASTEFLGDQPQHF
TRBD1	TRBV4-1	NA	TRBJ1-1	TGCGCCAGCAGAACAGGGGGGAGCGCTGAAGCTTTCTTT	CASRTGGSAEAFF
TRBD1	TRBV7-8	NA	TRBJ2-3	TGTGCCAGCAGGTACAGGGGAGGCACAGATACGCAGTATTTT	CASRYRGGTDTQYF
TRBD1	TRBV24-1	NA	TRBJ2-3	TGTGCCACCAGTGATCCGGGGACAGGGGGTACAGATACGCAGTATTTT	CATSDPGTGGTDTQYF
TRBD2	TRBV6-6	NA	TRBJ2-3	TGTGCCAGCAGTCCATTGGGACTAGCGGAGAAAGATACGCAGTATTTT	CASSPLGLAEKDTQYF
TRBD2	TRBV11-2	NA	TRBJ2-3	TGTGCCAGCAGCTTTGGGGTAGCGGGAGGGGAAAAGCAGTATTTT	CASSFGVAGGEKQYF
TRBD2	TRBV6-4	NA	TRBJ2-1	TGTGCCAGCAGCGGATATAGCGGGGGTCGTTATGAGCAGTTCTTC	CASSGYSGGRYEQFF
NA	TRBV7-9	NA	TRBJ1-3	TGTGCCAGCAGCTTACAGTTCCTCTCTGGAAACACCATATATTTT	CASSLQFLSGNTIYF
NA	TRBV2	NA	TRBJ2-1	TGTGCCACGCTGGCCCAGGCTCCCTACAATGAGCAGTTCTTC	CATLAQAPYNEQFF
TRBD1	TRBV6-1	NA	TRBJ2-5	TGTGCCAGCAGTGAAGAGGCGGGGACAGGACTACGAGAGACCCAGTACTTC	CASSEEAGTGLRETQYF
NA	TRBV30	NA	TRBJ1-1	TGTGCCTGGAGTGTACTTGGAGGGCTCTCGAACACTGAAGCTTTCTTT	CAWSVLGGLSNTEAFF
NA	TRBV7-6	once	TRBJ2-1	TGTGCCAGCAGCCCCGCCCCACTAGGGGAGCAGTTCTTC	CASSPAPLGEQFF
TRBD1	TRBV7-8	few	TRBJ2-7	TGTGCCAGCAGCTATTCCGGGACAGGGTCCTACGAGCAGTACTTC	CASSYSGTGSYEQYF